This entry features one TCR beta chain sequence. What it binds is not known. The read halts 3 residues ahead of the CDR3 end, with the missing end drawn from the germline J gene. The sample belongs to a study of T cells in women clearing cervical HPV infection. About the research overall: Control women cleared a single incident HPV16 infection within 12 months. Case blood was drawn when the lesion was first found; control blood after infection became undetectable.

Profiling relied on immunoSEQ multiplex PCR, and the TCRdb table lists in-frame clones only, not all of them. Its clone listing holds tens of thousands of clones. The CDR3 extends over 15 amino acids. V was cut by 1 base and J by 5 bases, with 11 bases left in between. Germline-derived CDR1 and CDR2 are KGHSH and LQKENI. Study-level points and caveats: Cases carried less TRBV6-7 than controls: approximately 0.1% versus 0.16%.

The sequence came from a woman between 18 and 69 years old with a cervical HPV16 infection that either progressed to CIN3+ or cleared (not recorded which). Specimen: blood buffy coat. The chain joins TRBV18 to TRBJ1-4; the D gene is possibly TRBD1 (6 bases). The CDR3 loop is CASSPLPGGNEKLFF. The part of the CDR3 DNA that was read is TGTGCCAGCTCACCACTCCCGGGGGGCAATGAAAAA.